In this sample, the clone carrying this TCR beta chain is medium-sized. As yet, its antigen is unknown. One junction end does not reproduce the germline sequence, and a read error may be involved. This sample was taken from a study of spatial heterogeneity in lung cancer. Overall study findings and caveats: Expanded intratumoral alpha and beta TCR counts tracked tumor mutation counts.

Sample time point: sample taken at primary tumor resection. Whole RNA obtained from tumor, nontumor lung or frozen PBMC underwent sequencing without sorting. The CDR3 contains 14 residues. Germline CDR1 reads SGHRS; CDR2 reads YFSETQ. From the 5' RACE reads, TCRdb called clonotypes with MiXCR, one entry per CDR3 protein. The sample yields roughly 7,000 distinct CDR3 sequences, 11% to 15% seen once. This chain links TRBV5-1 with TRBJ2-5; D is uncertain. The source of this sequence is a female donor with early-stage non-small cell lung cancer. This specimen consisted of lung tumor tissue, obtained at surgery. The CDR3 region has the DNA TGCGCCAGCAACCCAAGACGGACCCAAGGGACCCAGTACTTC. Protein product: CASNPRRTQGTQYF.